Presented here are 29 T cell receptor beta chains from one specimen sequenced in a study of T cells in Graves' hyperthyroidism and ophthalmopathy. Amplification of TCR beta CDR3 regions used RNA as the template. The HTBI primer set served for first-round RT-PCR of the TCR CDR3. TCRdb re-called the multiplex PCR reads through MiXCR, storing one row per CDR3 protein. The table lists about 280,000 distinct CDR3 sequences, 20% to 30% of them singletons. Sequencing was carried out using blood. Receptor source: a man aged 35 to 55 with Graves' hyperthyroidism that later progressed to Graves' ophthalmopathy.

The table lists this clonotype with many counts. This chain uses TRBV20-1 with TRBJ2-5, with D maybe TRBD2 (5 bases). Trimming left V 5 bases short and J 5 bases short, with 12 bases between. Germline CDR1 DFQATT, CDR2 SNEGSKA (reference sequence). The CDR3 is 12 residues long. The CDR3 DNA reads TGCAGTGCTTTTAGAACGGGGGAGACCCAGTACTTC. Translated: CSAFRTGETQYF.

The table lists this clonotype with many counts. The chain links TRBV29-1 to TRBJ1-3; perhaps TRBD1 as D (5 bases). CDR1 is SQVTM and CDR2 is ANQGSEA in the germline V gene. The CDR3 spans 16 residues. The ends were cut back, 5 bases at V and 3 bases at J, with 20 bases in the middle. The CDR3 protein is CSVSPPGTVVGNTIYF. CDR3 DNA sequence: TGCAGCGTTTCCCCGCCAGGGACTGTCGTTGGAAACACCATATATTTT.

This clonotype occurred many times. V and J are TRBV6-2 or TRBV6-3 and TRBJ2-2; D unresolved. With 6 bases removed from V and 4 bases from J, the gap between germline ends came to 9 bases. This CDR3 region has 13 residues. Germline-derived CDR1 and CDR2 are MNHEY and SVGEGT. The DNA for the CDR3 is TGTGCCAGCAGAGGTCGAGGCACCGGGGAGCTGTTTTTT. Translated, it gives CASRGRGTGELFF.

This clonotype showed up many times. The V gene is TRBV25-1, the J gene TRBJ2-5, with D possibly matching TRBD1 (5 bases). V was trimmed by 5 bases and J by 4 bases, leaving 14 bases between them. The CDR3 loop spans 14 amino acids. Germline CDR1 is MGHDK and CDR2 is SYGVNS. The CDR3 coding sequence is TGTGCCAGCAGTCTCGGATCAAGGGGAGAGACCCAGTACTTC. It translates to CASSLGSRGETQYF.

This clonotype was observed many times. The chain combines TRBV7-3 with TRBJ2-7; TRBD2 is a possible D gene (6 bases). Germline V gene sequence: CDR1 SGHTA, CDR2 FQGTGA. This CDR3 is built from 13 residues. The ends were cut back, 3 bases at V and 3 bases at J, with 9 bases in the middle. The CDR3 here is CASSFSGRYEQYF. CDR3 sequence (DNA): TGTGCCAGCAGCTTTAGCGGACGCTACGAGCAGTACTTC.

The rearrangement joins TRBV6-5 to TRBJ1-1; D may be TRBD1 (6 bases). This CDR3 is 15 amino acids long. V lost 6 bases and J lost 0, with 14 bases in between. Germline CDR1 is MNHEY and CDR2 is SVGAGI. CDR3 amino acids: CASSQSRQVNTEAFF. CDR3 DNA: TGTGCCAGCAGCCAGTCGAGACAGGTGAACACTGAAGCTTTCTTT.

The chain combines TRBV28 with TRBJ1-5; perhaps TRBD1 as D (5 bases). From germline, CDR1 is MDHEN and CDR2 SYDVKM. V dropped 6 bases and J dropped 5 bases, with 20 bases sitting between them. The CDR3 loop spans 16 amino acids. CDR3 protein: CASSLVAGGSYQPQHF. Written as DNA, the CDR3 is TGTGCCAGCAGCCTAGTGGCCGGGGGGTCCTATCAGCCCCAGCATTTT.

This clonotype was counted once. The rearrangement uses TRBV12-3 or TRBV12-4 and TRBJ2-7, with 8 bases fitting TRBD1. Unmatched junction bases numbered 1, after V lost 1 base and J lost 2 bases. The CDR3 length is 14 residues. CDR3 residues: CASSLGDRTYEQYF. DNA of the CDR3: TGTGCCAGCAGTTTAGGGGACAGGACCTACGAGCAGTACTTC.

At least ten counts were recorded for this clonotype. CDR3 residues: CASSYRTGGSGNTIYF. CDR3 DNA: TGTGCCAGCAGTTACCGGACAGGGGGTTCAGGAAACACCATATATTTT. The rearrangement joins TRBV6-5 to TRBJ1-3; 10 positions agree with TRBD1. The CDR3 has 16 amino acids. The germline V gene has CDR1 MNHEY and CDR2 SVGAGI. V lost 2 bases, J lost 4 bases, and 5 bases stayed unmatched.

The CDR3, as DNA: TGTGCCAGCAGCCTATCTGGGACAGGCCCTCGCCGAGCTTTCTTT. It codes for CASSLSGTGPRRAFF. The rearrangement links TRBV12-3 or TRBV12-4 to TRBJ1-1, with 8 bases aligning to TRBD1. V was pared by 6 bases and J by 10 bases, with 16 bases of the junction left unmatched. CDR3 length: 15 amino acids.

The rearrangement uses TRBV20-1 and TRBJ2-5; D is ambiguous. V was pared by 3 bases and J by 0 bases, with 8 bases between. In germline, CDR1 is DFQATT, CDR2 SNEGSKA (reference sequence). The CDR3 loop spans 13 amino acids. The CDR3 DNA reads TGCAGTGCTAGGTCAGACGACCAAGAGACCCAGTACTTC. It specifies CSARSDDQETQYF.

In nucleotides, the CDR3 is TGTGCCAGCAGTTACCTTCTACGAGGGGGTCCTGGAAACACCATATATTTT. Its protein product is CASSYLLRGGPGNTIYF. This chain connects TRBV6-5 to TRBJ1-3; TRBD1 is a possible D gene (6 bases). V gave up 2 bases and J gave up 2 bases, with 16 bases separating them. In germline, CDR1 is MNHEY, CDR2 SVGAGI. This CDR3 is built from 17 residues.

This chain joins TRBV20-1 and TRBJ2-7, with D possibly being TRBD1 (5 bases). CDR3 size: 14 residues. V was shortened by 6 bases and J by 2 bases, with 17 bases between the two germline ends. The V gene's germline CDR1 is DFQATT and CDR2 SNEGSKA (reference sequence). CDR3 in DNA: TGCAGTGCCAGACACTCGACAGAGACCTACGAGCAGTACTTC. Encoded protein: CSARHSTETYEQYF.

This clonotype appeared a few times. The chain couples TRBV6-5 to TRBJ2-5; a weak D match, TRBD1 (6 bases). There are 14 residues in the CDR3. Germline assignment: CDR1 MNHEY and CDR2 SVGAGI. Trimming left V 2 bases short and J 7 bases short, with 14 bases between. The CDR3, as DNA: TGTGCCAGCAGTTACGGTGGACAGTGGGCGACCCAGTACTTC. Its translation: CASSYGGQWATQYF.

Many counts were recorded for this clonotype. The J gene is TRBJ2-7, the V gene TRBV5-1; TRBD2 agrees at 8 bases. CDR3 length equals 15 residues. CDR1 is SGHRS, CDR2 YFSETQ, per germline. With V trimmed by 0 bases and J by 7 bases, 9 bases remained unmatched. CDR3 amino acids: CASSLESSGITEQYF. The CDR3 DNA sequence: TGCGCCAGCAGCTTGGAGAGTAGCGGGATCACGGAGCAGTACTTC.

There are many counts of this clonotype. J is TRBJ1-3 and V is TRBV28; 8 nucleotides agree with TRBD1. V was clipped by 2 bases and J by 0 bases; unmatched bases: 6. The germline gives CDR1 MDHEN, CDR2 SYDVKM. The CDR3 consists of 17 residues. The chain's CDR3 is CASSLPTQGVSGNTIYF. The CDR3 DNA is TGTGCCAGCAGTTTACCGACACAGGGGGTCTCTGGAAACACCATATATTTT.

The chain combines TRBV28 with TRBJ1-1; TRBD1 matches 7 bases. This CDR3 has 13 residues. With V trimmed by 3 bases and J by 7 bases, 5 bases remained unmatched. Germline V gene lookup returns CDR1 MDHEN and CDR2 SYDVKM. CDR3 loop: CASSLEQGREAFF. The CDR3 nucleotides read TGTGCCAGCAGTTTGGAACAGGGGCGTGAAGCTTTCTTT. The variable domain in full, with the rest retrieved from reference TRBV28 and TRBJ1-1, is DVKVTQSSRYLVKRTGEKVFLECVQDMDHENMFWYRQDPGLGLRLIYFSYDVKMKEKGDIPEGYSVSREKKERFSLILESASTNQTSMYLCASSLEQGREAFFGQGTRLTVV.

This clonotype has more than one count but fewer than ten. The V call is TRBV5-1, the J call TRBJ2-5, with a possible D match to TRBD1 (5 bases). Germline CDR1 and CDR2: SGHRS and YFSETQ. The germline V and J ends were trimmed by 0 bases and 5 bases, with 17 bases remaining between them. The CDR3 loop spans 16 amino acids. Written as DNA, the CDR3 is TGCGCCAGCAGCTTGGTAGGGGTTAGTTTTGTTGAGACCCAGTACTTC. Its protein is CASSLVGVSFVETQYF. The whole variable domain, filled in from reference TRBV5-1 and TRBJ2-5, reads KAGVTQTPRYLIKTRGQQVTLSCSPISGHRSVSWYQQTPGQGLQFLFEYFSETQRNKGNFPGRFSGRQFSNSRSEMNVSTLELGDSALYLCASSLVGVSFVETQYFGPGTRLLVL.

At least ten counts were recorded for this clonotype. The rearrangement links TRBV27 to TRBJ1-5; D remains ambiguous. V was cut by 5 bases and J by 0 bases, with 8 bases left in between. Germline V CDR1 and CDR2: MNHEY, SMNVEV (reference sequence). This CDR3 is built from 14 residues. The CDR3 loop reads CASSAIYSNQPQHF. CDR3 bases: TGTGCCAGCAGTGCGATATATAGCAATCAGCCCCAGCATTTT.

The chain combines TRBV11-2 with TRBJ2-7; 8 bases agree with TRBD2. V shed 0 bases, J shed 3 bases, and the junction held 4 bases outside the gene matches. Germline V gives CDR1 SGHAT, CDR2 FQNNGV. The CDR3 extends over 15 amino acids. The CDR3: CASSLDSGGDYEQYF. Written as DNA, the CDR3 is TGTGCCAGCAGCTTAGATTCGGGAGGGGACTACGAGCAGTACTTC.

This clonotype was counted a few times. The CDR3 DNA follows: TGTGCCAGCAGGCAAGGGGTTTATAGCAATCAGCCCCAGCATTTT. It codes for CASRQGVYSNQPQHF. V is TRBV28 and J is TRBJ1-5, with a tentative D call TRBD1 (5 bases). Trimming removed 6 bases from V and 0 bases from J, with 12 bases in between. The germline gives CDR1 MDHEN, CDR2 SYDVKM. The CDR3 extends over 15 amino acids. Full variable domain (missing parts from reference TRBV28 and TRBJ1-5): DVKVTQSSRYLVKRTGEKVFLECVQDMDHENMFWYRQDPGLGLRLIYFSYDVKMKEKGDIPEGYSVSREKKERFSLILESASTNQTSMYLCASRQGVYSNQPQHFGDGTRLSIL.

This clonotype has at least ten counts. A much larger clonotype is one base distant, so this may be a read error. The rearrangement joins TRBV12-3 or TRBV12-4 to TRBJ2-7, with D maybe TRBD2 (5 bases). Trimming removed 4 bases from V and 8 bases from J, with 12 bases in between. The CDR3 is made up of 12 amino acids. As DNA, the CDR3 is TGTGCCAGCAGTTCCTCTGGGGAGCAGCAGTACTTC. Its protein product is CASSSSGEQQYF.

In its sample, this clonotype was seen many times. The rearrangement links TRBV6-5 to TRBJ1-2; D is perhaps TRBD1 (5 bases). Germline assignment: CDR1 MNHEY and CDR2 SVGAGI. Trimming removed 0 bases at V and 3 bases at J, with 8 bases between. The CDR3 is 14 residues long. The CDR3 sequence is CASSYSIQDYGYTF. CDR3 DNA: TGTGCCAGCAGTTACTCGATACAGGACTATGGCTACACCTTC.

The chain links TRBV6-2 or TRBV6-3 to TRBJ2-7, with TRBD2 matching over 10 bases. The CDR3 is made up of 16 amino acids. Germline V gives CDR1 MNHEY, CDR2 SVGEGT. V lost 5 bases and J lost 3; bases outside the gene matches: 10. As DNA, the CDR3 is TGTGCCAGCAGTACGGGTGGGGCTAGCGGGAGCTACGAGCAGTACTTC. Amino acid sequence: CASSTGGASGSYEQYF.

This clonotype has just a few counts. V usage is TRBV18 and J usage is TRBJ1-5; a possible D gene is TRBD1 (6 bases). V lost 3 bases and J lost 11, with 14 bases in between. Germline CDR1 is KGHSH and CDR2 is LQKENI. The CDR3 spans 13 residues. The CDR3 spells CASSPSEGGTQHF. Here the CDR3 DNA reads TGTGCCAGCTCACCGTCCGAAGGGGGGACCCAGCATTTT.

This clonotype was recorded many times. The chain is built from TRBV5-1 and TRBJ1-2, with 9 bases aligning to TRBD1. V lost 4 bases and J lost 6; bases outside the gene matches: 16. From germline, CDR1 is SGHRS and CDR2 YFSETQ. This CDR3 has 17 residues. CDR3 sequence reads: CASSRPGQGGIGHGYTF. CDR3 coding DNA: TGCGCCAGCAGCCGACCGGGACAGGGAGGCATTGGGCATGGCTACACCTTC.

This clonotype was recorded many times. V usage is TRBV6-5 and J usage is TRBJ2-2; perhaps TRBD2 as D (6 bases). With 0 bases removed from V and 1 base from J, the gap between germline ends came to 9 bases. Looked up from germline, CDR1 is MNHEY and CDR2 is SVGAGI. The CDR3 length is 16 residues. CDR3 protein: CASSYSGGGNTGELFF. The CDR3 DNA reads TGTGCCAGCAGTTACTCGGGGGGAGGGAACACCGGGGAGCTGTTTTTT.

This clonotype was detected many times. The gene calls are TRBV7-8 and TRBJ1-1, with D maybe TRBD1 (6 bases). Per germline, CDR1 SGHVS and CDR2 FQNEAQ. The CDR3 runs to 12 residues. V lost 3 bases to trimming and J lost 7 bases, with 9 bases between them. The CDR3 DNA follows: TGTGCCAGCAGCTTCGACAGGTTTGAAGCTTTCTTT. It specifies CASSFDRFEAFF. The variable domain in full, with the rest retrieved from reference TRBV7-8 and TRBJ1-1, is GAGVSQSPRYKVAKRGQDVALRCDPISGHVSLFWYQQALGQGPEFLTYFQNEAQLDKSGLPSDRFFAERPEGSVSTLKIQRTQQEDSAVYLCASSFDRFEAFFGQGTRLTVV.

This clonotype was counted ten times or more. V and J are TRBV29-1 and TRBJ2-7; no clear D gene. The ends were cut back, 4 bases at V and 2 bases at J, with 9 bases in the middle. This CDR3 contains 12 residues. CDR1 is SQVTM and CDR2 is ANQGSEA in the germline V gene. The CDR3 here is CSVGASPYEQYF. For the CDR3, the DNA is TGCAGCGTTGGGGCGTCACCCTACGAGCAGTACTTC.